The source of this TCR beta chain is a study of cytomegalovirus exposure and HLA in healthy donors (dated by TCRdb to about 2017). Context from the whole study: In an earlier analysis of fewer than 750 of the donors, 276 Gb of sequence data and approximately 100 million unique TCR beta sequences from roughly 180 million T cells were reported. About 330 gigabases of sequencing data and 75 million to 85 million unique TCR sequences made up an early release that covered under 750 HLA-typed donors. Among the roughly 380 genotyped donors, roughly 80% belonged to the genetic ancestry cluster associated with self-reported Caucasian donors. The study aimed to test whether signatures of past pathogen exposure could be identified by cataloging public T cell receptors. The study used immunosequencing to profile the T cell repertoires of about 670 subjects and linked those repertoires to cytomegalovirus serostatus. A separate validation cohort of approximately 130 different subjects was used in addition to the approximately 670-subject first cohort. To predict cytomegalovirus infection status, the study brought together high-throughput TCR immunosequencing, statistical association of individual TCRs with disease status, and machine learning. In a later analysis, previously published TCR beta repertoires from roughly 710 donors were re-analyzed and high-resolution HLA genotyping was added so that TCR occurrence patterns could be studied. Rather than using new phenotypic data, the later analysis identified candidate immune exposures from TCR beta sequences and from how often those sequences occurred across donors. To decide whether each TCR beta V gene segment behaved as functional or pseudogenic, an earlier analysis of 587 of the donors relied on high-throughput TCR beta sequencing. Donor age, sex, ethnicity and CMV serostatus were collected together with the repertoire data. A later genetic analysis used genome-wide SNP genotypes for about three fifths of the 666 donors, treating that subset as a discovery cohort. Every discovery cohort repertoire had been produced on one sequencing platform. Class I and class II HLA loci were covered by the typing at four-digit resolution. Typing coverage varied by locus: 629-630 donors for A, B, C, DRB1 and DQB1; approximately 560 for DQA1; over 600 for DPA1; under 490 for DPB1. Four to six DR-DQ haplotypes were handled as single units for association and clustering, since linkage in the cohort was strong. Among roughly 400 genotyped donors of the cohort, an average of approximately 240,000 unique TCR beta nucleotide sequences was sequenced per donor, of which 15% to 20% were non-productive. Results the study describes overall, beyond this receptor: In a later analysis, most CMV-associated TCR beta chains were found to appear HLA-restricted, with HLA associations seemingly driven largely by CMV exposure. According to the authors, the approach could potentially be generalized to other disease states and immunological phenotypes. In vitro tests confirmed that a few of the cytomegalovirus-associated TCR beta chains recognize cytomegalovirus antigens. A later genetic analysis associated a missense DCLRE1C variant with V-gene and J-gene trimming of TCR beta chains, and an independent cohort replicated the association. Compared with equally common non-associated chains, HLA-associated TCR beta chains in a later analysis were more clonally expanded and had lower generation probabilities. Some IMGT-functional V segments, including TRBV6-2 and TRBV6-3, could not be distinguished by the 87-base-pair reads and were therefore excluded. Only TCR beta chains were sequenced in this cohort, and the absence of alpha or paired-chain data limited detectable features. According to a later analysis, TCR association rates differed among HLA loci, with DRB1 alleles showing the most associated TCRs and HLA-C alleles showing the fewest. In an earlier analysis of some 500 of the donors, most TCR beta V segments were observed in productive rearrangements about 87% or about 30% of the time, broadly matching IMGT annotations. Because counts were too low, about 15 rarely observed V segments, including chromosome 9 orphons, were left out of the earlier analysis of 500 to 750 of the donors. In the study, 164 TCR beta chains were listed as associated with cytomegalovirus. Most TCR sequences were seen in very few donors, while some public TCRs were found in many individuals. The presence/absence analyses assumed that sequencing depth was roughly uniform across donors, and that assumption may not be true. A later analysis reported that several top co-occurrence clusters appeared linked to parvovirus B19, influenza, CMV and Epstein-Barr virus. In a later genetic analysis, fewer N-insertions in productive TCRs were reported among donors in an Asian-associated ancestry cluster than the roughly 700-donor mean. In both the original and validation cohorts, the classifier was reported to diagnose cytomegalovirus status with high specificity and sensitivity. At a false discovery rate of 0.05, a later analysis linked 15,000 to 20,000 TCR beta sequences to specific HLA alleles. HLA typing was unavailable for some donors at each locus, so association tests used only the typed subset. The sequencing pipeline was judged likely to have produced a cluster of highly shared sequence variants as a technical artifact. A further reported finding was that TCR beta sequences accurately predicted the HLA-A and HLA-B alleles for most subjects in the first cohort. Strong co-occurrence of HLA alleles, especially DR and DQ, made assigning TCR associations to individual alleles difficult. Correlated functional status among segregating V segments might be attributable to linkage disequilibrium, but an unknown experimental factor could not be ruled out. CMV serostatus was the only immune exposure information available for the cohort.

V was cut back by 0 bases and J by 5 bases, leaving a gap of 10 bases between them. The CDR3 spans 15 residues, from the cysteine through the phenylalanine. The kept DNA is CDR3 alone, 45 bases in frame from the first base. CDR1 and CDR2, looked up from the germline V gene, are SGHAT and FQNNGV. The cohort was made up of 666 healthy bone marrow donors. At the time of sampling, every cohort member was nominally healthy, though immune exposures that went unrecorded were likely present. The donor tested CMV seronegative and was one of the 352 seronegative cohort members. A peripheral blood sample was provided by each donor, and peripheral blood mononuclear cells were used for TCR beta sequencing. Genomic DNA was extracted from the blood cell samples with the Qiagen DNeasy Blood Extraction Kit. There are a few counts of this clone. No cognate antigen has been identified for it. One base away there is no much larger clone; base qualities are not given.

The method behind the library was the immunoSEQ multiplex PCR assay. For the multiplex PCR, a mixture combining 60 forward primers for TCR Vbeta segments and 13 reverse primers for TCR Jbeta segments was used. The CDR3 region of rearranged TCR beta genes was amplified from genomic DNA by a multiplex PCR assay. Amplified TCR beta libraries were sequenced as 87-base-pair reads on the Illumina HiSeq System. For the original study's pipeline: A later analysis tallied around 82 million unique TCR beta chains across the 666 repertoires, and about 10 million of those chains were shared by two or more donors. Raw reads were error-corrected and collapsed into unique sequences with a nearest-neighbor algorithm that merged closely related sequences to remove PCR and sequencing errors. To assign V, D and J gene segments, CDR3 sequences were aligned to IMGT reference sequences. For a sequence to be retained, a match of at least six nucleotides to both a V gene segment and a J gene segment was required. A rearrangement counted as productive if the CDR3 had no stop codons and remained in frame with V and J, and every other rearrangement counted as non-productive. CDR3 was defined according to IMGT convention as the region running from the second conserved V-encoded cysteine to the conserved J-encoded phenylalanine. Sequences without an unambiguous match to a single V gene segment were excluded from the earlier analysis of a few hundred of the donors. An earlier analysis of fewer than 650 of the donors classified V segments as functional when productive rearrangements were above 56.7% and as segregating when the standard deviation between donors was above 5%. To diagnose cytomegalovirus status from the catalog of TCR beta chain sequences, a statistical classification framework was built. In a later analysis, TCR nucleotide sequences were compared against IMGT/GENE-DB human TR gene sequences so that V and J genes could be assigned. A later analysis assigned CDR3 sequences and most-parsimonious VDJ recombination scenarios with the TCRdist pipeline. In a later analysis, each TCR beta chain was defined by its CDR3 amino acid sequence together with its V-gene family, and reads lacking a unique V-gene family were excluded. To address suspected cross-contamination and a sequencing artifact, a later analysis removed approximately 600 highly shared, low-generation-probability nucleotide sequences. For each public chain, a later analysis derived a clonal expansion index from normalized ranks of inferred template counts within each repertoire. In a later analysis, generation probabilities were computed using a VDJ recombination model fitted to out-of-frame rearrangements, and the results were checked against IGoR. In a later analysis, TCR-TCR, TCR-HLA and TCR-CMV co-occurrence was scored with hypergeometric tests, and a repertoire-size bias correction was applied to TCR pairs. A later analysis estimated false discovery rates by permuting HLA or CMV assignments 20 times. A later analysis grouped co-occurring TCRs with DBSCAN, adding TCRdist sequence similarity when clustering within HLA-allele-positive subsets. Repertoires with fewer than 30,000 or more than 120,000 public chains, plus five repertoires with anomalous nucleotide sharing, were excluded from co-occurrence clustering. Imported from immuneACCESS, the table was reduced by TCRdb to in-frame sequences with V and J called. These copies leave out some clones; in studies compared against another copy, an unresolved V gene accounts for under half, and the cause of the remainder is not known. Clone size and V and J calls were adopted from that table, with D and trimming inferred from the DNA. Within this sample are around 180,000 clones, with over 75% of them counted one time only. Clones ranked in the top ten supply approximately 0.55% of the sample.

This TCR came from a woman aged 45-65 years in good health and CMV-seronegative. The chain was built from TRBV11-2 and TRBJ2-2, with the D gene uncertain. Material for sequencing was PBMCs. In nucleotide form, the sequence is TGTGCCAGCAGCTTAGATCTTTGGAGAACCGGGGAGCTGTTTTTT. Translated, it gives CASSLDLWRTGELFF.